These 8 T cell receptor beta chains were sequenced from one sample in a study of T cell repertoires in cytomegalovirus infection. These receptors have no known antigen. A single record per CDR3 protein comes from TCRdb applying MiXCR to the reads. The sample has hundreds of thousands of distinct CDR3 sequences; 42% are singletons. The source was cultured PBMCs, collected from culture after CMV antigen stimulation. Receptor source: a human donor in good health (CMV status not recorded). Some clones in this sample may be carry-over from other donors' samples.

The gene calls are TRBV20-1 and TRBJ2-7; 9 bases map to TRBD1. Per the germline V gene, CDR1 is DFQATT and CDR2 is SNEGSKA (reference sequence). The CDR3 runs to 14 residues. After removal of 5 bases from V and 4 bases from J, the junction contained 9 bases not matched to a gene. The CDR3 DNA sequence: TGCAGTGCTTGGTCGGGACAGGGAACGTACGAGCAGTACTTC. Translation gives CSAWSGQGTYEQYF.

This clonotype was seen a few times. The rearrangement uses TRBV7-2 and TRBJ2-7, with D uncertain. CDR3 length: 13 residues. V gave up 8 bases and J gave up 2 bases, with 13 bases separating them. Germline CDR1 SGHTA, CDR2 FQGNSA. CDR3 residues: CASARAVTYEQYF. In DNA form, the CDR3 reads TGTGCCAGCGCACGGGCCGTCACCTACGAGCAGTACTTC.

V gene TRBV4-3 combines with J gene TRBJ2-7; the D is unclear. The V gene's germline CDR1 is LGHNA and CDR2 YSLEER. The CDR3 totals 14 residues. Trimming pared 1 base from V and 2 bases from J, leaving 9 bases between. This chain's CDR3 is CASSQASTPYEQYF. DNA of the CDR3: TGCGCCAGCAGCCAAGCCTCGACTCCCTACGAGCAGTACTTC.

The V and J genes are TRBV7-2 and TRBJ2-3; D perhaps matches TRBD1 (6 bases). Trimming left V 5 bases short and J 1 base short, with 13 bases between. The CDR3 has 15 amino acids. Per the germline V gene, CDR1 is SGHTA and CDR2 is FQGNSA. CDR3 DNA sequence: TGTGCCAGCAGCCCTAGGGGGTATCGCACAGATACGCAGTATTTT. As protein: CASSPRGYRTDTQYF.

This clonotype was recorded at least ten times. V and J are TRBV7-2 and TRBJ2-3; the match to TRBD1 covers 9 bases. The CDR3 consists of 18 residues. J gave up 4 bases and V 5 bases, and 16 bases lay outside the gene matches. Germline CDR1 is SGHTA and CDR2 is FQGNSA. CDR3 residues: CASSPHLNRDRVADTQYF. The CDR3 coding sequence is TGTGCCAGCAGCCCCCACTTGAACCGGGACAGGGTCGCAGATACGCAGTATTTT. Using reference TRBV7-2 and TRBJ2-3 for the parts outside the CDR3, the full variable domain is GAGVSQSPSNKVTEKGKDVELRCDPISGHTALYWYRQSLGQGLEFLIYFQGNSAPDKSGLPSDRFSAERTGGSVSTLTIQRTQQEDSAVYLCASSPHLNRDRVADTQYFGPGTRLTVL.

This chain uses TRBV6-1 with TRBJ2-4; D tentatively fits TRBD1 or TRBD2 (5 bases each). The CDR3 totals 15 residues. The V end was cut by 3 bases, the J end by 1 base, with 10 bases between. Germline assignment: CDR1 MNHNS and CDR2 SASEGT. CDR3 region: CASSERGAAKNIQYF. In nucleotides, the CDR3 is TGTGCCAGCAGTGAGCGAGGGGCGGCCAAAAACATTCAGTACTTC.

This clonotype was counted many times. The chain couples TRBV7-2 to TRBJ2-1; D is undetermined. The germline gives CDR1 SGHTA, CDR2 FQGNSA. The CDR3 covers 13 residues. V lost 3 bases and J 6 bases, leaving 9 bases between the germline ends. CDR3 sequence: CASSLAPTNEQFF. The CDR3 DNA reads TGTGCCAGCAGCTTGGCCCCCACCAATGAGCAGTTCTTC.

Written as DNA, the CDR3 is TGTGCCAGTAGTACCGCATCGGGACAGGGAACACCCCTCCACTTT. Translated, it gives CASSTASGQGTPLHF. The chain combines TRBV19 with TRBJ1-6; 9 nucleotides agree with TRBD1. CDR3 length: 15 amino acids. Germline CDR1 reads LNHDA; CDR2 reads SQIVND (reference sequence). After removal of 4 bases from V and 11 bases from J, the junction contained 9 bases not matched to a gene.